One T cell receptor (beta chain) is described in this entry. The antigen is undetermined. The sample comes from a study of graft-versus-host responses after intestinal transplantation. Study-wide context: Recipients were given multivisceral, liver-intestinal, or isolated intestinal transplants. Every transplant recipient was induced with anti-thymocyte globulin, then maintained on tacrolimus and steroids for about 3 years. Study outcomes and limitations: Where graft-donor T cell macrochimerism was present, patients had high graft-versus-host to host-versus-graft clonal ratios in allografts.

The assay was immunoSEQ multiplex PCR, and TCRdb's table has in-frame clones only and misses some. The table records around 87,000 clones, 80% to 95% of them present only once. CDR3 length equals 16 residues. Germline-derived CDR1 and CDR2 are SEHNR and FQNEAQ (reference sequence). With V trimmed by 5 bases and J by 4 bases, 11 bases remained unmatched. The chain uses TRBV7-9 and TRBJ2-3; TRBD2 matches 8 bases. The receptor was isolated from a human donor who was the organ donor for an intestinal transplant. The material sequenced was unstimulated CD8+ T cells sorted from spleen or lymph node cells, taken before transplant. CDR3 loop: CASSPEGSGDSDTQYF. The CDR3, as DNA: TGTGCCAGCAGCCCAGAGGGTAGCGGGGACTCAGATACGCAGTATTTT.